This T cell receptor (beta chain) was sequenced during a study of blood T cell repertoires in COVID-19. Background on the study: Acute and convalescent COVID-19 specimens originated in the United States, Italy and Spain. PBMCs, B-cell-depleted T cells, or T cells were the source of the cDNA or gDNA that made up the material.

V was pared by 5 bases and J by 8 bases, with 25 bases between. This CDR3 is 17 amino acids long. The V gene's germline CDR1 is SGHVS and CDR2 FNYEAQ. Per the original data handling: From reference gene primer amplification, estimates of nucleated cell counts were derived. Only in-frame clones appear in the TCRdb table, and some are missing; sequencing was by immunoSEQ multiplex PCR. The V and J calls and clone size come from that table; D and trimming were worked out from the DNA. This table has about 51,000 clones, around 84% appearing once. The TCR originated in a man at least 80 years old with active COVID-19. Sequences were obtained from peripheral blood. V usage is TRBV7-6 and J usage is TRBJ2-1, with D perhaps TRBD2 (5 bases). The DNA for the CDR3 is TGTGCCAGCAGCCCAGGACGCTATGCCAGCGCGAGGGATGAGCAGTTCTTC. Its protein is CASSPGRYASARDEQFF.